Presented here are 21 T cell receptor beta chains from one specimen sequenced in a study of cytomegalovirus exposure and HLA in healthy donors. Amplification used 60 Vbeta primers and 13 Jbeta primers. Measured with immunoSEQ multiplex PCR; TCRdb has only the in-frame clones, and not every one. The sample has about 200,000 clones. The specimen sequenced was PBMCs. The receptors here all came from a woman under 40 in good health and CMV-seropositive.

The gene calls are TRBV1 and TRBJ1-4. TRBV1 is labeled a pseudogene. The CDR3 is made up of 12 amino acids. The CDR3 DNA is TGCACCAGATTGAGAACTAATGAAAAACTGTTTTTT. It yields the protein CTRLRTNEKLFF.

This chain connects TRBV28 to TRBJ1-3; D possibly corresponds to TRBD1 (5 bases). Germline loops: CDR1 MDHEN, CDR2 SYDVKM. The CDR3 is made up of 15 amino acids. Trimming took 10 bases from V and 0 from J, leaving 16 bases between them. The CDR3 DNA follows: TGTGCCACCGTCCCCGGGGGGATCTCTGGAAACACCATATATTTT. This translates into CATVPGGISGNTIYF.

The chain has TRBV6-6 and TRBJ2-1; 11 bases match TRBD2. Germline V gene sequence: CDR1 MNHNY, CDR2 SVGAGI (reference sequence). V was pared by 6 bases and J by 3 bases, with 4 bases of the junction left unmatched. The CDR3 has 15 residues. CDR3 sequence (DNA): TGTGCCAGCAGCACCGGGACTAGCGGCTACAATGAGCAGTTCTTC. Translating gives CASSTGTSGYNEQFF.

The CDR3 is CASGLMQRSSYEQYF. DNA for the CDR3: TGTGCTAGTGGTTTGATGCAGCGAAGCTCCTACGAGCAGTACTTC. The rearrangement links TRBV12-5 to TRBJ2-7, with D uncertain. Germline V gene sequence: CDR1 LGHNT, CDR2 FRNRAP. Deletions cut 2 bases from V and 0 bases from J, with 11 bases between. The CDR3 covers 15 residues.

The rearrangement joins TRBV27 to TRBJ1-4; TRBD1 agrees at 7 bases. CDR1 is MNHEY, CDR2 SMNVEV, per germline (reference sequence). CDR3 length: 14 amino acids. V was pared by 5 bases and J by 5 bases, with 5 bases of the junction left unmatched. The CDR3 protein is CASSPTGSNEKLFF. CDR3 nucleotides: TGTGCCAGCAGTCCGACAGGGTCAAATGAAAAACTGTTTTTT.

The chain employs TRBV9 and TRBJ1-1; D perhaps matches TRBD1 (5 bases). Trimming pared 3 bases from V and 0 bases from J, leaving 24 bases between. The CDR3 runs 19 residues. Per germline, CDR1 SGDLS and CDR2 YYNGEE. DNA for the CDR3: TGTGCCAGCAGCGCTGGGGTTAGGGGCAGGGATACAATGAACACTGAAGCTTTCTTT. Amino acid sequence: CASSAGVRGRDTMNTEAFF.

The chain joins TRBV7-8 to TRBJ1-1; D unresolved. The ends were cut back, 1 base at V and 3 bases at J, with 6 bases in the middle. Germline loops: CDR1 SGHVS, CDR2 FQNEAQ. The CDR3 consists of 13 residues. The CDR3 loop is CASSLVRDTEAFF. CDR3 DNA: TGTGCCAGCAGCTTAGTGCGGGACACTGAAGCTTTCTTT.

The chain recombines TRBV4-3 with TRBJ2-3; a weak D match, TRBD2 (6 bases). The CDR3 extends over 14 amino acids. V lost 1 base to trimming and J lost 4 bases, with 9 bases between them. Germline CDR1 reads LGHNA; CDR2 reads YSLEER. The CDR3 DNA follows: TGCGCCAGCAGCCAAGGGGTAGCGGCAGATACGCAGTATTTT. This sequence encodes CASSQGVAADTQYF.

The chain links TRBV6-5 to TRBJ1-1; D is unresolved. Germline loops: CDR1 MNHEY, CDR2 SVGAGI. The CDR3 has 12 residues. Trimming pared 5 bases from V and 5 bases from J, leaving 9 bases between. Written as DNA, the CDR3 is TGTGCCAGCAGTCCCGGTTGGACTGAAGCTTTCTTT. Residues: CASSPGWTEAFF.

This chain uses TRBV9 with TRBJ2-3, with 9 bases identical to TRBD2. This CDR3 comprises 18 residues. Germline CDR1 is SGDLS and CDR2 is YYNGEE. V lost 1 base, J lost 2 bases, and 11 bases stayed unmatched. The CDR3 sequence is CASSVIPLAGGYTDTQYF. The CDR3 region has the DNA TGTGCCAGCAGCGTAATCCCCTTGGCGGGGGGGTACACAGATACGCAGTATTTT.

The rearrangement joins TRBV6-5 to TRBJ1-5; D not resolved. Germline CDR1 is MNHEY and CDR2 is SVGAGI. Trimming took 7 bases from V and 5 from J, leaving 12 bases between them. The CDR3 loop spans 13 amino acids. This CDR3 reads CASNLREDQPQHF. The CDR3 DNA reads as TGTGCCAGCAATCTCCGGGAGGATCAGCCCCAGCATTTT.

The V gene is TRBV5-6, the J gene TRBJ1-2; no reliable D call. This CDR3 has 13 amino acids. Germline values: CDR1 SGHDT, CDR2 YYEEEE. Trimming removed 4 bases at V and 4 bases at J, with 11 bases between. In DNA, the CDR3 is TGTGCCAGCAGCCCCCAGGTGGGCTATGGCTACACCTTC. The encoded protein is CASSPQVGYGYTF.

The genes are TRBV30 and TRBJ2-7, with a weak D call TRBD1 (5 bases). The CDR3 runs 15 residues. V was shortened by 3 bases and J by 0 bases, with 15 bases between the two germline ends. Germline lookup yields CDR1 GTSNPN and CDR2 SVGIG (reference sequence). CDR3 sequence (DNA): TGTGCCTGGAGCGACCTTACACAGGACTCCTACGAGCAGTACTTC. Translation gives CAWSDLTQDSYEQYF.

The chain uses TRBV6-6 and TRBJ1-1; D is uncertain. Germline loops: CDR1 MNHNY, CDR2 SVGAGI (reference sequence). There are 12 residues in the CDR3. Trimming took 4 bases from V and 0 from J, leaving 3 bases between them. Here the CDR3 reads CASSLLNTEAFF. The CDR3 bases are TGTGCCAGCAGTTTATTGAACACTGAAGCTTTCTTT.

The chain carries TRBV18 and TRBJ2-7; D perhaps matches TRBD1 (5 bases). The CDR3 length is 16 residues. The germline V gene encodes CDR1 KGHSH and CDR2 LQKENI. Trimming pared 6 bases from V and 0 bases from J, leaving 18 bases between. CDR3 region: CASSSYRQQGSYEQYF. CDR3 DNA: TGTGCCAGCTCCAGTTATAGGCAGCAGGGCTCCTACGAGCAGTACTTC.

V gene TRBV29-1 combines with J gene TRBJ2-7; 7 nucleotides align to TRBD2. The ends lost 7 bases at V and 9 bases at J; junction bases unmatched: 12. CDR1 and CDR2 from the germline V gene are SQVTM and ANQGSEA. This CDR3 region has 12 residues. The CDR3, as DNA: TGCAGCGCCAACTCCGGACTAGACCTGCAGTACTTC. Its protein is CSANSGLDLQYF.

The V and J genes are TRBV11-2 and TRBJ1-6, with a weak D call TRBD1 (5 bases). The ends were cut back, 5 bases at V and 9 bases at J, with 23 bases in the middle. The CDR3 loop spans 17 amino acids. CDR1 SGHAT and CDR2 FQNNGV come from the germline V gene. CDR3 region: CASSRGGGSRYGSPLHF. CDR3 DNA sequence: TGTGCCAGCAGCCGCGGGGGGGGTTCCCGGTATGGTTCACCCCTCCACTTT.

The rearrangement links TRBV5-1 to TRBJ2-7, with 7 bases that match TRBD1. V was clipped by 2 bases and J by 3 bases; unmatched bases: 5. CDR3 length equals 14 residues. Germline V lookup: CDR1 SGHRS, CDR2 YFSETQ. In DNA form, the CDR3 reads TGCGCCAGCAGCTTCGCGCCAGGGGGCTACGAGCAGTACTTC. This translates into CASSFAPGGYEQYF.

The chain employs TRBV18 and TRBJ2-5; D perhaps matches TRBD2 (5 bases). V dropped 6 bases and J dropped 5 bases, with 13 bases sitting between them. The CDR3 spans 13 residues. Looked up from germline, CDR1 is KGHSH and CDR2 is LQKENI. CDR3 nucleotide sequence: TGTGCCAGCTCCCTCGGGAATCCCGAGACCCAGTACTTC. It yields the protein CASSLGNPETQYF.

The chain employs TRBV5-4 and TRBJ2-3, with D tentatively TRBD1 (6 bases). Germline loops: CDR1 SGHNT, CDR2 YYREEE (reference sequence). V lost 1 base, J lost 7 bases, and 7 bases lay in between. CDR3 length: 12 residues. In nucleotides, the CDR3 is TGTGCCAGCAGCTTGACAGGGAATACGCAGTATTTT. It specifies CASSLTGNTQYF. The whole variable domain, filled in from reference TRBV5-4 and TRBJ2-3, reads ETGVTQSPTHLIKTRGQQVTLRCSSQSGHNTVSWYQQALGQGPQFIFQYYREEENGRGNFPPRFSGLQFPNYSSELNVNALELDDSALYLCASSLTGNTQYFGPGTRLTVL.

V gene TRBV5-4 combines with J gene TRBJ2-2; 7 nucleotides match TRBD2. The CDR3 extends over 18 amino acids. In germline, CDR1 is SGHNT, CDR2 YYREEE (reference sequence). Germline trimming cut 1 base from V and 3 bases from J; bases unmatched to any gene: 12. DNA for the CDR3: TGTGCCAGCAGCTTGTTTCCCGCGGGAGAGGGGTACACCGGGGAGCTGTTTTTT. Encoded protein: CASSLFPAGEGYTGELFF. Complete variable domain (other parts from reference TRBV5-4 and TRBJ2-2): ETGVTQSPTHLIKTRGQQVTLRCSSQSGHNTVSWYQQALGQGPQFIFQYYREEENGRGNFPPRFSGLQFPNYSSELNVNALELDDSALYLCASSLFPAGEGYTGELFFGEGSRLTVL.